Reported below is one T cell receptor (beta chain). Recruited during active infection, patients (from Seattle) were subsequently followed longitudinally. Generated by immunoSEQ multiplex PCR, the TCRdb table keeps only in-frame clones and is missing some. The sample lists 150,000 to 200,000 clones; around nine tenths were seen once. Germline CDR1 and CDR2: SGHNT and YENEEA. The CDR3 covers 16 residues. V lost 3 bases to trimming and J lost 7 bases; unmatched junction nucleotides: 11. The source of the sample is a study of blood T cell repertoires in COVID-19. On the study more broadly: The samples span acute and convalescent COVID-19 from the United States, Italy and Spain. T cells, B-cell-depleted T cells, or PBMCs provided the cDNA or gDNA that served as material.

The gene calls are TRBV11-3 and TRBJ2-1; 8 bases map to TRBD2. Sequenced sample: peripheral blood. The clonotype originates from a woman in her 70s with COVID-19, enrolled during active disease. The CDR3 is CASSLDSGIGRNEQFF. CDR3 nucleotide sequence: TGTGCCAGCAGCTTGGATAGCGGGATTGGTAGAAATGAGCAGTTCTTC.